Below, 3 T cell receptor beta chains from the same sample are listed, as sequenced in a study of T cell responses to AZD1222 COVID-19 vaccine. Profiling relied on immunoSEQ multiplex PCR, and the TCRdb table lists in-frame clones only, not all of them. The sample includes tens of thousands of clones, more than 75% of them seen just once. Here the sequenced sample was peripheral blood, taken on day 0 of AZD1222 vaccination. These receptors were obtained from an adult in good health.

The sample holds a few counts of this clone. V gene TRBV29-1 combines with J gene TRBJ1-1, with D perhaps TRBD1 (6 bases). The germline V gene has CDR1 SQVTM and CDR2 ANQGSEA. This CDR3 spans 12 amino acids. V lost 6 bases to trimming and J lost 4 bases, with 12 bases between them. The CDR3 nucleotides read TGCAGCGTATTAACAGGGTCCACTGAAGCTTTCTTT. Amino acid sequence: CSVLTGSTEAFF.

The gene calls are TRBV6-2 or TRBV6-3 and TRBJ2-1; the D gene is possibly TRBD2 (6 bases). The V end lost 5 bases, the J end lost 10 bases, and 21 bases lay between the germline ends. This CDR3 is 15 amino acids long. Germline lookup yields CDR1 MNHEY and CDR2 SVGEGT. In DNA form, the CDR3 reads TGTGCCAGCAGTATCCGGGACTGGGGATCGGAGGAGCAGTTCTTC. As protein: CASSIRDWGSEEQFF.

This chain uses TRBV9 with TRBJ2-7; D possibly corresponds to TRBD2 (6 bases). In germline, CDR1 is SGDLS, CDR2 YYNGEE. Trimming took off 0 bases at V and 3 bases at J, with 13 bases between the two ends. This CDR3 is built from 15 residues. CDR3 in amino acids: CASSVEAGPFYEQYF. CDR3 coding DNA: TGTGCCAGCAGCGTAGAGGCGGGACCATTCTACGAGCAGTACTTC.